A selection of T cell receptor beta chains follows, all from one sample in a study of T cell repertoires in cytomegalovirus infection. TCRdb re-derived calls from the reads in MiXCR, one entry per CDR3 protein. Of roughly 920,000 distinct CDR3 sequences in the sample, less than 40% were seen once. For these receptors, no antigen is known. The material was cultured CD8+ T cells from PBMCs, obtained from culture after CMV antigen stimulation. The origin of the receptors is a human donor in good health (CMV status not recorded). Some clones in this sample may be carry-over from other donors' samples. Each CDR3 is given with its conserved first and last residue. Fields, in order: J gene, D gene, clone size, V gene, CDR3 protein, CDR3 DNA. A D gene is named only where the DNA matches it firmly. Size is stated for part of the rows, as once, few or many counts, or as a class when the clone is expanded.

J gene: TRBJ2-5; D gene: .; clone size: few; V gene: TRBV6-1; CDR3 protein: CASSEGGMRQETQYF; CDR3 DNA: TGTGCCAGCAGTGAAGGGGGAATGAGACAAGAGACCCAGTACTTC
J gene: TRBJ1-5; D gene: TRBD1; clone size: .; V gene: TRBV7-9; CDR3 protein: CASSGTGLQPQHF; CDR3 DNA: TGTGCCAGCAGCGGGACAGGGCTTCAGCCCCAGCATTTT
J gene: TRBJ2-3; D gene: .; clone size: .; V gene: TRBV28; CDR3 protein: CASSSVQGSTQYF; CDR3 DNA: TGTGCCAGCAGTTCAGTTCAGGGCTCTACGCAGTATTTT
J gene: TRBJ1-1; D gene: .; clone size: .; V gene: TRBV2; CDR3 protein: CANQLPTEAFF; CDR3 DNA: TGTGCCAACCAACTCCCCACTGAAGCTTTCTTT
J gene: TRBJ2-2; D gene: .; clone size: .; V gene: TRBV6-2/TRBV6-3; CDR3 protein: CASSYSFPTGELFF; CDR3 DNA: TGTGCCAGCAGTTACTCTTTTCCCACCGGGGAGCTGTTTTTT
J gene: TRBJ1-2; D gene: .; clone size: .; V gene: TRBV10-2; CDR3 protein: CASTDGGKDGYTF; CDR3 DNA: TGCGCCAGCACCGATGGAGGGAAGGATGGCTACACCTTC
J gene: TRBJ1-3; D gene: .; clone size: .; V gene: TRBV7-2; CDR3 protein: CASSPVRRASGNTIYF; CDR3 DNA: TGTGCCAGCAGCCCGGTCAGGAGGGCCTCTGGAAACACCATATATTTT
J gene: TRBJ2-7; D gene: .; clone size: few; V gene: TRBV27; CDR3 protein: CASSLSWAGQFYEQYF; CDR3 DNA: TGTGCCAGCAGTTTAAGTTGGGCAGGGCAATTCTACGAGCAGTACTTC
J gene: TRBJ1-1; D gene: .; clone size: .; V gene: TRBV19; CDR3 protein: CASSIGTLTEAFF; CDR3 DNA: TGTGCCAGTAGTATAGGGACCCTCACAGAAGCTTTCTTT
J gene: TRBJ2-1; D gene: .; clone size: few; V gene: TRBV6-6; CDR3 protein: CASSPQGGGLNEQFF; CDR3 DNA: TGTGCCAGCAGCCCCCAGGGCGGGGGCCTCAATGAGCAGTTCTTC
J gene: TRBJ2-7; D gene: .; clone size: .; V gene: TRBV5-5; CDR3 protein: CASSLDLSPLRDYYEQYF; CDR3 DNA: TGTGCCAGCAGCTTGGACCTTTCCCCGCTCCGAGATTACTACGAGCAGTACTTC
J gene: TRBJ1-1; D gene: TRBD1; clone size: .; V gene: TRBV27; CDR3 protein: CASGDRAVAFF; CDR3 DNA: TGTGCCAGCGGGGACAGGGCGGTAGCTTTCTTT
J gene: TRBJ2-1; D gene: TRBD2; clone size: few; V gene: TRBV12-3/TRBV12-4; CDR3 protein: CASSGGGTSGAWEQFF; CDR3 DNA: TGTGCCAGCAGTGGAGGGGGGACTAGCGGGGCATGGGAGCAGTTCTTC
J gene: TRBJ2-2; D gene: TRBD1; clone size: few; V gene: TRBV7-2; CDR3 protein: CASSLGQGPAFGELFF; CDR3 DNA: TGTGCCAGCAGCTTAGGACAGGGGCCCGCGTTTGGGGAGCTGTTTTTT
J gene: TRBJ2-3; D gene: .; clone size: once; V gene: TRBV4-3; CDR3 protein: CASSQGSFGSKDDTQYF; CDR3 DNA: TGCGCCAGCAGCCAAGGCTCCTTCGGGTCTAAGGATGATACGCAGTATTTT
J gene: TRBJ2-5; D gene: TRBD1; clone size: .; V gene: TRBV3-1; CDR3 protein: CATRGQADRGETQYF; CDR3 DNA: TGTGCCACCCGAGGACAGGCAGATAGGGGAGAGACCCAGTACTTC
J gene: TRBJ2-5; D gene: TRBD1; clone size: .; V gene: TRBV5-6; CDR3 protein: CASTIWTGMGETQYF; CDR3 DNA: TGTGCCAGCACTATTTGGACAGGCATGGGGGAGACCCAGTACTTC
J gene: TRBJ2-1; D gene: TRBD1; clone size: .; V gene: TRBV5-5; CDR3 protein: CASSFSGTGYVEQFF; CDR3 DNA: TGTGCCAGCAGCTTCTCCGGGACAGGGTACGTTGAGCAGTTCTTC
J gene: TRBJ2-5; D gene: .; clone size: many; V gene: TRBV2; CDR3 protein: CASSDVQQETQYF; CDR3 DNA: TGTGCCAGCAGTGACGTTCAACAAGAGACCCAGTACTTC
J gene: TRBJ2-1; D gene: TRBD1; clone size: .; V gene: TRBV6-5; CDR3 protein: CASTFDRDNEQFF; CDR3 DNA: TGTGCCAGCACCTTCGACAGGGACAATGAGCAGTTCTTC
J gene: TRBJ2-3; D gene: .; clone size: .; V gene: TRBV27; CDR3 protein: CASTSTFSVKDTQYF; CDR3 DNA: TGTGCCAGCACATCTACGTTCTCTGTTAAAGATACGCAGTATTTT
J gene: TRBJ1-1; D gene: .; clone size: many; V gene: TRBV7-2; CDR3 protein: CASSPDTSEAFF; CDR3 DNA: TGTGCCAGCAGCCCAGACACCAGTGAAGCTTTCTTT
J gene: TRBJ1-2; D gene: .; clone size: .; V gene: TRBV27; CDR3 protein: CASSLSKSGNNGYTF; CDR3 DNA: TGTGCCAGCAGCCTCTCTAAGTCTGGGAACAATGGCTACACCTTC
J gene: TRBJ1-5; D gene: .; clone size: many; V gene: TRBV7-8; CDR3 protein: CASRNWTNQPQHF; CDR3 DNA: TGTGCCAGCAGAAACTGGACTAATCAGCCCCAGCATTTT
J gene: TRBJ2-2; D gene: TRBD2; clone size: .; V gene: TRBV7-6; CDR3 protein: CASSRLAENTGELFF; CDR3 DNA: TGTGCCAGCAGTAGACTAGCGGAGAACACCGGGGAGCTGTTTTTT
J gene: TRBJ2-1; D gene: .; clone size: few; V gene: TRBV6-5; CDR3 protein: CASRPPPWGAGSYNEQFF; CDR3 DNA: TGTGCCAGCAGACCACCTCCGTGGGGCGCTGGCTCCTACAATGAGCAGTTCTTC
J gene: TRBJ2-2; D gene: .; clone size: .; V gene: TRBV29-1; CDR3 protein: CSVDKAGNTGELFF; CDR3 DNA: TGCAGCGTTGACAAGGCAGGCAACACCGGGGAGCTGTTTTTT
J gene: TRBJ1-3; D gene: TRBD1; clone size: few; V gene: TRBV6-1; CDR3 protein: CASSPGTGGPSSGNTIYF; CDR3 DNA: TGTGCCAGCAGTCCGGGGACAGGGGGCCCAAGCTCTGGAAACACCATATATTTT
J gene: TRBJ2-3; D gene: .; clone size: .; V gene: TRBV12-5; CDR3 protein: CASGFLGGTQYF; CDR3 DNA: TGTGCTAGTGGTTTTCTGGGGGGTACGCAGTATTTT
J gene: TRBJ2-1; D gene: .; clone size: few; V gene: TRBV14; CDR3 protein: CASSLQRYNEQFF; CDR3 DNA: TGTGCCAGCAGCCTACAACGATACAATGAGCAGTTCTTC
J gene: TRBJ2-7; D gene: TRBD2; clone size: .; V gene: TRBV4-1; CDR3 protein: CASSQDEGLATYEQYF; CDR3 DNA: TGCGCCAGCAGCCAAGATGAGGGACTAGCCACCTACGAGCAGTACTTC
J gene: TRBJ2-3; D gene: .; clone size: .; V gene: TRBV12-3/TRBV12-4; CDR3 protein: CANSLDRALGTDTQYF; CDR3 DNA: TGTGCCAACAGTTTAGATCGGGCGCTGGGGACAGATACGCAGTATTTT